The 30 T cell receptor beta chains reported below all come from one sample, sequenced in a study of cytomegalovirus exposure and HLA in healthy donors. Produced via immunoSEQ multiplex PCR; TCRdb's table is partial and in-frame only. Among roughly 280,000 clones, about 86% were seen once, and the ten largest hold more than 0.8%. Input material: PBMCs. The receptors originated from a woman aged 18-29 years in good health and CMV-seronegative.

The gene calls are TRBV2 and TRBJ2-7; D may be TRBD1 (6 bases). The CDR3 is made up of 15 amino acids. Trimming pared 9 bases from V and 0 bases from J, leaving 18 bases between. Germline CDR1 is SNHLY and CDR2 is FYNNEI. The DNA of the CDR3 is TGTGCCAGTCTGCCCCCGCGAGGGGGCTCCTACGAGCAGTACTTC. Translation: CASLPPRGGSYEQYF.

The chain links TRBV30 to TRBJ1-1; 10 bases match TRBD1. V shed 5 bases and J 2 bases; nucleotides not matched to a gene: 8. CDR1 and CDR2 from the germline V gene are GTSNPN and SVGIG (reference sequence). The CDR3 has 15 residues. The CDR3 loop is CAWSRDRGLNTEAFF. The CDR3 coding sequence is TGTGCCTGGTCTCGCGACAGGGGGCTTAACACTGAAGCTTTCTTT.

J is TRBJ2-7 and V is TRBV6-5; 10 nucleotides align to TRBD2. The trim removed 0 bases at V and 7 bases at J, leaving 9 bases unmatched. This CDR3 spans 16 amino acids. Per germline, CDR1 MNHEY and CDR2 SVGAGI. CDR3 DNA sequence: TGTGCCAGCAGTTACTCGTTAAGCGGGAGGGCCGGGGAGCAGTACTTC. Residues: CASSYSLSGRAGEQYF.

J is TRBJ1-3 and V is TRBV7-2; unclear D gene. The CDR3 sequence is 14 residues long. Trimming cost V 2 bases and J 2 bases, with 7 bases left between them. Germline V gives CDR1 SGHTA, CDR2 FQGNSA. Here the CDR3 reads CASSLTGAGNTIYF. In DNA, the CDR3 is TGTGCCAGCAGCTTAACGGGTGCTGGAAACACCATATATTTT.

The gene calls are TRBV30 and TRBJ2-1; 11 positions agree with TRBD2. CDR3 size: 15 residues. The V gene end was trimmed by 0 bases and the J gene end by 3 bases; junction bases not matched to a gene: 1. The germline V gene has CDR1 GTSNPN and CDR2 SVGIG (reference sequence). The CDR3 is CAWSVGLAGYNEQFF. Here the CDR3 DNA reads TGTGCCTGGAGTGTAGGACTAGCGGGCTACAATGAGCAGTTCTTC.

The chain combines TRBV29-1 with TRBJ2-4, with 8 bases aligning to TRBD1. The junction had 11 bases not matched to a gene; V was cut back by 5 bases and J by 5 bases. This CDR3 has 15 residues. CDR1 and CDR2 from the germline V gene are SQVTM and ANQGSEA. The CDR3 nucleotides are TGCAGCGTTTCAGATTCAGGGGGCCTGCAAAACATTCAGTACTTC. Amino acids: CSVSDSGGLQNIQYF. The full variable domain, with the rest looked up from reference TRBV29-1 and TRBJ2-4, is SAVISQKPSRDICQRGTSLTIQCQVDSQVTMMFWYRQQPGQSLTLIATANQGSEATYESGFVIDKFPISRPNLTFSTLTVSNMSPEDSSIYLCSVSDSGGLQNIQYFGAGTRLSVL.

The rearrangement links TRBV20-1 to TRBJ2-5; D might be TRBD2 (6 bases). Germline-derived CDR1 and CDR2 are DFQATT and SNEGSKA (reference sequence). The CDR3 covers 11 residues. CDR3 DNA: TGCGGATGGGACTTCGGAGAGACCCAGTACTTC. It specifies CGWDFGETQYF.

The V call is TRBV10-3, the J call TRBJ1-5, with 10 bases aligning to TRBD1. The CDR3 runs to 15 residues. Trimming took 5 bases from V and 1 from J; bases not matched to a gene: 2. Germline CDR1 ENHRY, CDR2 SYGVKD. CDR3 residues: CAISSDRGSNQPQHF. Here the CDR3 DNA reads TGTGCCATCAGTTCGGACAGGGGGAGCAATCAGCCCCAGCATTTT.

The CDR3, as DNA: TGTGCCAGCAGTTATTCAGGCCCGACAGGGGGTATTGGCTACACCTTC. Amino acid sequence: CASSYSGPTGGIGYTF. The rearrangement joins TRBV6-5 to TRBJ1-2, with TRBD1 identical over 9 bases. The CDR3 totals 16 residues. Germline CDR1 and CDR2: MNHEY and SVGAGI. Unmatched junction bases numbered 12, after V lost 3 bases and J lost 7 bases.

The chain's CDR3 is CASSPGTGGTEAFF. The CDR3, as DNA: TGTGCCAGCAGTCCGGGGACGGGGGGGACTGAAGCTTTCTTT. The rearrangement joins TRBV27 to TRBJ1-1, with D maybe TRBD1 (5 bases). CDR1 is MNHEY, CDR2 SMNVEV, per germline (reference sequence). With 5 bases removed from V and 5 bases from J, the gap between germline ends came to 15 bases. The CDR3 loop spans 14 amino acids.

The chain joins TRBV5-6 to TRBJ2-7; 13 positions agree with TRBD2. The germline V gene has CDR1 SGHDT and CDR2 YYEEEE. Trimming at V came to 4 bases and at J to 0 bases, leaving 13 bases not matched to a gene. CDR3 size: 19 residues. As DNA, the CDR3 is TGTGCCAGCAGCCTTAACTATCAACTAGCGGGAGGGTTCTCCTACGAGCAGTACTTC. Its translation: CASSLNYQLAGGFSYEQYF.

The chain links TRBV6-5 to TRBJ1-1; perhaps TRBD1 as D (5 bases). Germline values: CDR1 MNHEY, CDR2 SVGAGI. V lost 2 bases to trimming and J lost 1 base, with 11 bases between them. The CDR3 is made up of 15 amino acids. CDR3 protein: CASSYLGGKNTEAFF. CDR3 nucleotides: TGTGCCAGCAGTTACCTCGGGGGAAAGAACACTGAAGCTTTCTTT.

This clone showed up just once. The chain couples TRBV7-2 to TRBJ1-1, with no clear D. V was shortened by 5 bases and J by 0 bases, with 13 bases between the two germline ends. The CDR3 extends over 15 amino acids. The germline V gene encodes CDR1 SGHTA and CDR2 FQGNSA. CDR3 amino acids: CASSPRQGMNTEAFF. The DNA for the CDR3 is TGTGCCAGCAGCCCACGACAAGGTATGAACACTGAAGCTTTCTTT.

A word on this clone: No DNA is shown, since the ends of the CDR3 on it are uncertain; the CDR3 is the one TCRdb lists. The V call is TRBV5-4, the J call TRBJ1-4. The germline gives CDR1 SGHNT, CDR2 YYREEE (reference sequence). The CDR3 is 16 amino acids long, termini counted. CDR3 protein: CASSFGPGRANEKLFF.

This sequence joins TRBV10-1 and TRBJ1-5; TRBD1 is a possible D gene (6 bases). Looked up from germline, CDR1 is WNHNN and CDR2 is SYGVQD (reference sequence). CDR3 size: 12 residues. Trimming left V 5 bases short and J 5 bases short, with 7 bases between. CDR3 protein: CASSKGDQPQHF. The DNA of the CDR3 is TGCGCCAGCAGTAAGGGGGATCAGCCCCAGCATTTT.

The CDR3 nucleotides read TGCGCCAGCAGCTTGGGGGAGAGGAGCTTCCAAGAGACCCAGTACTTC. This encodes CASSLGERSFQETQYF. This rearrangement joins TRBV5-1 to TRBJ2-5, with D tentatively TRBD2 (5 bases). V was shortened by 0 bases and J by 1 base, with 13 bases between the two germline ends. The CDR3 extends over 16 amino acids. CDR1 is SGHRS, CDR2 YFSETQ, per germline.

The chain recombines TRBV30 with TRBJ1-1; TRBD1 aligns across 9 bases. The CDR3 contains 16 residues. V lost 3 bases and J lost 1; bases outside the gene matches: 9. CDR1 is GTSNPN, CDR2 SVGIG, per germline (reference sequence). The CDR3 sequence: CAWSRRTGVRNTEAFF. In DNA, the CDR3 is TGTGCCTGGAGCCGCCGGACAGGGGTAAGGAACACTGAAGCTTTCTTT.

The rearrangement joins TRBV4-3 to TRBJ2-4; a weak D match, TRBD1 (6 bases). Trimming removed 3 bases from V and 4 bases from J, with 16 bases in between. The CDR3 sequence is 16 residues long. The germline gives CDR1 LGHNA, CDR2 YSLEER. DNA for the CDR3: TGCGCCAGCAGCCAGGGGGCCGGGACAAGAAAAAACATTCAGTACTTC. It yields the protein CASSQGAGTRKNIQYF.

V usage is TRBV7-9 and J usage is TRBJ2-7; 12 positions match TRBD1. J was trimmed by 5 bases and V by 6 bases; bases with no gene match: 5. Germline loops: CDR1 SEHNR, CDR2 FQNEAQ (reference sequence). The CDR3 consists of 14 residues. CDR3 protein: CASRPGQGADEQYF. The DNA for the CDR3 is TGTGCCAGCAGGCCGGGACAGGGGGCTGACGAGCAGTACTTC. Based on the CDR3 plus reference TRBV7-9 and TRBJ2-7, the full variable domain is DTGVSQNPRHKITKRGQNVTFRCDPISEHNRLYWYRQTLGQGPEFLTYFQNEAQLEKSRLLSDRFSAERPKGSFSTLEIQRTEQGDSAMYLCASRPGQGADEQYFGPGTRLTVT.

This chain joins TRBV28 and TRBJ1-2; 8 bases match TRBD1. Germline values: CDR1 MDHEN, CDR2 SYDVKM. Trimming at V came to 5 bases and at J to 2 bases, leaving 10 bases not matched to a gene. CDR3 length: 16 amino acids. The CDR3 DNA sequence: TGTGCCAGCAGTCCACATCCGGGACAGGAAAACTATGGCTACACCTTC. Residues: CASSPHPGQENYGYTF.

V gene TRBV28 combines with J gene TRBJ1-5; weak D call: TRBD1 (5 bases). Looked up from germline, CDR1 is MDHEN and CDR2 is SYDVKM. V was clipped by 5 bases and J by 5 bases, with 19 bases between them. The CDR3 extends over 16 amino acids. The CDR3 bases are TGTGCCAGCAGTCCTCCAGACAACGGGGGTCATCAGCCCCAGCATTTT. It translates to CASSPPDNGGHQPQHF.

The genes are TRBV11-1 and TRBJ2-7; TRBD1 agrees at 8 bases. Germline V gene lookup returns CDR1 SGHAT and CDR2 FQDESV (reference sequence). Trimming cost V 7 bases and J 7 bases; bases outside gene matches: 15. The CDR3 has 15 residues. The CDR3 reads CASTSAVDRQGEQYF. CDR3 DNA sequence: TGTGCCAGCACCTCCGCTGTGGACAGACAGGGGGAGCAGTACTTC.

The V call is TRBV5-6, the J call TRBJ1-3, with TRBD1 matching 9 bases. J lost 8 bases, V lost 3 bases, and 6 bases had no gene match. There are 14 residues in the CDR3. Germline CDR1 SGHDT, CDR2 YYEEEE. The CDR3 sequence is CASSWGDREDTIYF. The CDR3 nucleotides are TGTGCCAGCAGCTGGGGGGACAGGGAAGACACCATATATTTT. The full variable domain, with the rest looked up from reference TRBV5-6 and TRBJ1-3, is DAGVTQSPTHLIKTRGQQVTLRCSPKSGHDTVSWYQQALGQGPQFIFQYYEEEERQRGNFPDRFSGHQFPNYSSELNVNALLLGDSALYLCASSWGDREDTIYFGEGSWLTVV.

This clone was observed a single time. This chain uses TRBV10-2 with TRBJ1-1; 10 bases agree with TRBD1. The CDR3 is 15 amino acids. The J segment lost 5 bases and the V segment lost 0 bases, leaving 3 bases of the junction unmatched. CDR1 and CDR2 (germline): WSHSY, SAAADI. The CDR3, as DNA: TGCGCCAGCAGTGAGTCTCGGACAGGGGGAACTGAAGCTTTCTTT. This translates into CASSESRTGGTEAFF.

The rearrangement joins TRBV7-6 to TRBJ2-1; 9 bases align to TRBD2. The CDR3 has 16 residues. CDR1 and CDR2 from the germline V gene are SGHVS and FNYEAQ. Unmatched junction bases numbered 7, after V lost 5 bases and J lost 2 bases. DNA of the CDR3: TGTGCCAGCAGCCCTAGCGGGGCCACTACCTACAATGAGCAGTTCTTC. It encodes CASSPSGATTYNEQFF.

The CDR3 DNA follows: TGCGCCAGCAGCCCAACGGGGGGCACAGATACGCAGTATTTT. Its translation: CASSPTGGTDTQYF. The chain combines TRBV5-1 with TRBJ2-3; tentatively, D is TRBD2 (6 bases). Germline-derived CDR1 and CDR2 are SGHRS and YFSETQ. This CDR3 is built from 14 residues. Deletions cut 4 bases from V and 1 base from J, with 10 bases between.

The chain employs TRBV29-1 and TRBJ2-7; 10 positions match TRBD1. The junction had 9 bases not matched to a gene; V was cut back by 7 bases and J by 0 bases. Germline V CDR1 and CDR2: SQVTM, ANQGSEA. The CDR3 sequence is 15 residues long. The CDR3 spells CSARGDRGNSYEQYF. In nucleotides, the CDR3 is TGCAGCGCCAGGGGGGACAGGGGCAACTCCTACGAGCAGTACTTC.

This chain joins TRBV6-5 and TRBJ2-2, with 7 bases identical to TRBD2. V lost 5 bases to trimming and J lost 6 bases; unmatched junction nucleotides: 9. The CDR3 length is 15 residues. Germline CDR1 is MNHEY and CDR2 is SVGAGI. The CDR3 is CASSVSGTHPGELFF. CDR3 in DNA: TGTGCCAGCAGTGTGAGCGGGACCCATCCCGGGGAGCTGTTTTTT.

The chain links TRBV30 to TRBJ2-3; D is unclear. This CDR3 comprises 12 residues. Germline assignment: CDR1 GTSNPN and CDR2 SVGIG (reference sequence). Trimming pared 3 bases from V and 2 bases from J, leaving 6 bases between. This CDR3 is CAWRRNTDTQYF. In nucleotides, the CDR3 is TGTGCCTGGAGGAGGAACACAGATACGCAGTATTTT.

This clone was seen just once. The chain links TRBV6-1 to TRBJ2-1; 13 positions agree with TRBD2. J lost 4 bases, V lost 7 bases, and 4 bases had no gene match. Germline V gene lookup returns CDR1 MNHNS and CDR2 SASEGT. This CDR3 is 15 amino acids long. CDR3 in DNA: TGTGCCAGCATCGGGACTAGCGGGACGTACAATGAGCAGTTCTTC. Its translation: CASIGTSGTYNEQFF.